The 19 T cell receptor beta chains reported below all come from one sample, sequenced in a study of T cells in localized non-small cell lung cancer. The data were produced by immunoSEQ multiplex PCR, yet TCRdb's version contains in-frame clones alone and is incomplete. The table records fewer than 30,000 clones, 90% of them present only once. The source material was peripheral blood, sampled before any cancer treatment. The receptor source for this set is a woman between 35 and 70 years old with stage I lung adenocarcinoma.

The J gene is TRBJ1-6, the V gene TRBV28; D is unresolved. The germline V and J ends were trimmed by 5 bases and 9 bases, with 20 bases remaining between them. The germline V gene encodes CDR1 MDHEN and CDR2 SYDVKM. The CDR3 has 16 amino acids. Here the CDR3 reads CASSRTGGPWGSPLHF. CDR3 coding DNA: TGTGCCAGCAGTCGTACGGGAGGACCTTGGGGTTCACCCCTCCACTTT.

CDR3 sequence: CASSLQGKAYNEQFF. The DNA of the CDR3 is TGCGCCAGCAGCCTACAGGGGAAGGCTTACAATGAGCAGTTCTTC. The chain couples TRBV4-3 to TRBJ2-1; 7 bases are a match to TRBD1. The J segment lost 4 bases and the V segment lost 4 bases, leaving 7 bases of the junction unmatched. CDR3 length: 15 amino acids. Germline CDR1 is LGHNA and CDR2 is YSLEER.

V and J are TRBV14 and TRBJ2-7; 13 bases line up with TRBD2. This CDR3 spans 15 amino acids. V dropped 4 bases and J dropped 2; count of bases not matched to a gene: 2. The germline V gene has CDR1 SGHDN and CDR2 FVKESK. The CDR3 spells CASSRGLAGTYEQYF. CDR3 nucleotides: TGTGCCAGCAGCCGGGGACTAGCGGGGACCTACGAGCAGTACTTC.

The gene calls are TRBV12-5 and TRBJ1-5; D perhaps matches TRBD1 (5 bases). V dropped 2 bases and J dropped 1 base, with 15 bases sitting between them. Germline V gives CDR1 LGHNT, CDR2 FRNRAP. The CDR3 is 17 residues long. The CDR3 sequence: CASGLMVVGVSNQPQHF. CDR3 nucleotides: TGTGCTAGTGGTTTGATGGTGGTGGGGGTCAGCAATCAGCCCCAGCATTTT.

This clone is deemed medium-sized. This chain uses TRBV6-4 with TRBJ2-3; TRBD1 matches at 9 bases. The germline gives CDR1 MRHNA, CDR2 SNTAGT. This CDR3 region has 16 residues. With 0 bases clipped from V and 1 base from J, the junction kept 2 bases outside the gene matches. This CDR3 is CASSDSTGGGTDTQYF. The CDR3 nucleotides are TGTGCCAGCAGTGACTCGACAGGGGGGGGCACAGATACGCAGTATTTT.

The chain couples TRBV2 to TRBJ2-5; either TRBD1 or TRBD2 may fit D (5 bases each). The CDR3 contains 15 residues. The germline V gene has CDR1 SNHLY and CDR2 FYNNEI. Deletions cut 4 bases from V and 1 base from J, with 13 bases between. As DNA, the CDR3 is TGTGCCAGCAGTGCGGGGCAGTTATCCCAAGAGACCCAGTACTTC. It encodes CASSAGQLSQETQYF.

This chain links TRBV7-2 with TRBJ2-7, with D uncertain. Germline CDR1 SGHTA, CDR2 FQGNSA. The germline V and J ends were trimmed by 3 bases and 3 bases, with 6 bases remaining between them. The CDR3 has 12 amino acids. CDR3 amino acids: CASSLLRYEQYF. The CDR3 DNA follows: TGTGCCAGCAGCTTGTTACGCTACGAGCAGTACTTC. The full variable domain, its missing parts supplied by reference TRBV7-2 and TRBJ2-7, is GAGVSQSPSNKVTEKGKDVELRCDPISGHTALYWYRQSLGQGLEFLIYFQGNSAPDKSGLPSDRFSAERTGGSVSTLTIQRTQQEDSAVYLCASSLLRYEQYFGPGTRLTVT.

V and J are TRBV18 and TRBJ1-3, with a weak D call TRBD1 (5 bases). Germline CDR1 and CDR2: KGHSH and LQKENI. Trimming left V 11 bases short and J 2 bases short, with 16 bases between. The CDR3 is 14 residues long. The CDR3 here is CAALSPRAGNTIYF. The CDR3 nucleotides are TGTGCCGCCCTATCCCCCAGGGCTGGAAACACCATATATTTT.

The chain joins TRBV5-1 to TRBJ1-5; TRBD1 matches 9 bases. Germline V gene sequence: CDR1 SGHRS, CDR2 YFSETQ. The length of the CDR3 is 15 residues. Germline trimming cut 0 bases from V and 5 bases from J; bases unmatched to any gene: 3. CDR3 in DNA: TGCGCCAGCAGCTTGGGGACAGGGGTGGATCAGCCCCAGCATTTT. Translation gives CASSLGTGVDQPQHF.

The chain carries TRBV7-2 and TRBJ2-1; possible D gene TRBD2, 6 bases. Trimming stripped 8 bases from V and 3 bases from J, with 14 bases between. Per germline, CDR1 SGHTA and CDR2 FQGNSA. CDR3 length: 14 residues. The CDR3 region has the DNA TGTGCCAGCTCTCGGGACTCCAGCTACAATGAGCAGTTCTTC. It yields the protein CASSRDSSYNEQFF.

The rearrangement links TRBV11-3 to TRBJ2-7; D is uncertain. In germline, CDR1 is SGHNT, CDR2 YENEEA. The CDR3 length is 14 residues. Trimming stripped 4 bases from V and 2 bases from J, with 12 bases between. CDR3 region: CASSSRLGTYEQYF. CDR3 DNA: TGTGCCAGCAGCTCTAGACTGGGGACCTACGAGCAGTACTTC.

The CDR3 sequence is CASSYLTKNIQYF. The CDR3 DNA reads as TGTGCCAGCAGTTACTTAACCAAAAACATTCAGTACTTC. V and J are TRBV6-5 and TRBJ2-4; no firm D call. CDR3 length: 13 residues. The ends were cut back, 1 base at V and 2 bases at J, with 3 bases in the middle. Per germline, CDR1 MNHEY and CDR2 SVGAGI.

V and J are TRBV10-1 and TRBJ2-1; possible D gene TRBD2, 6 bases. Germline loops: CDR1 WNHNN, CDR2 SYGVQD (reference sequence). The CDR3 loop spans 15 amino acids. Trimming shortened V by 0 bases and J by 4 bases, and 10 bases separated the two germline ends. CDR3 nucleotide sequence: TGCGCCAGCAGTGAGTCGGGGGGATTATACAATGAGCAGTTCTTC. Its protein is CASSESGGLYNEQFF.

CDR3 DNA sequence: TGCGCCAGCAGCTTAGGCGGGACAGACGGGCAGTACTTC. Encoded protein: CASSLGGTDGQYF. V usage is TRBV5-1 and J usage is TRBJ2-7; D may be TRBD1 (7 bases). The CDR3 covers 13 residues. Trimming took 2 bases from V and 9 from J, leaving 15 bases between them. Germline V lookup: CDR1 SGHRS, CDR2 YFSETQ.

This chain joins TRBV23-1 and TRBJ2-2; D remains ambiguous. TRBV23-1 is designated an ORF whose function remains uncertain. The CDR3 is made up of 12 amino acids. V shed 3 bases and J shed 7 bases, with 6 bases lying between them. CDR3 DNA sequence: TGCGCCAGCAGTCAGCCCGGCGGGGAGCTGTTTTTT. As protein: CASSQPGGELFF.

This clone appeared a single time. The chain couples TRBV10-1 to TRBJ2-5, with 9 bases fitting TRBD2. V gave up 6 bases and J gave up 5 bases; unmatched junction bases: 7. The CDR3 contains 14 residues. From germline, CDR1 is WNHNN and CDR2 SYGVQD (reference sequence). The CDR3 sequence: CASRGSGSMETQYF. Written as DNA, the CDR3 is TGCGCCAGCAGGGGTAGCGGGAGTATGGAGACCCAGTACTTC.

Concerning this clone: Other DNA sequences in the same sample also yield this CDR3. V usage is TRBV29-1 and J usage is TRBJ1-1, with 7 bases matching TRBD1. The CDR3 runs 13 residues. Trimming at V came to 6 bases and at J to 0 bases, leaving 4 bases not matched to a gene. Looked up from germline, CDR1 is SQVTM and CDR2 is ANQGSEA. DNA for the CDR3: TGCAGCGTGAGACAGGGAATGAACACTGAAGCTTTCTTT. Protein: CSVRQGMNTEAFF.

The chain couples TRBV12-2 to TRBJ2-7; TRBD2 was called by the table and not checked on the DNA. TRBV12-2 is recorded as a pseudogene. The CDR3 has 15 residues. The CDR3 bases are TGTGCAAGTCGCTTCACTAGCGGGACTTGGGAGGAGCAGTACTTC. Protein sequence: CASRFTSGTWEEQYF.

This chain links TRBV7-2 with TRBJ2-1; D tentatively fits TRBD1 or TRBD2 (5 bases each). V lost 1 base and J lost 7, with 11 bases in between. Germline CDR1 is SGHTA and CDR2 is FQGNSA. The CDR3 consists of 14 residues. The CDR3 nucleotides read TGTGCCAGCAGCTTAGGTGGGACGGCTAATGAGCAGTTCTTC. It yields the protein CASSLGGTANEQFF.